The clone carrying this TCR beta chain turned up a few times. The data belong to a study of blood T cells in healthy people across ages. A second PCR, run for about 6 to 11 cycles, used a sample-barcoded 5' primer plus a J-beta primer mix. TCRdb ran MiXCR on the 5' RACE reads and lists one entry per CDR3 protein. This sample has about 1.6 million distinct CDR3 sequences, with about 35% found just once. CDR1 SGHRS and CDR2 YFSETQ come from the germline V gene. The CDR3 has 15 residues. The V end was cut by 2 bases, the J end by 3 bases, with 12 bases between. J is TRBJ2-1 and V is TRBV5-1; the D is unclear. The sequencing sample was made of blood. This receptor was identified in a woman aged 25 to 45 in good health. CDR3 sequence (DNA): TGCGCCAGCAGCTTCGGCCCGTCGGGCTACAATGAGCAGTTCTTC. As protein: CASSFGPSGYNEQFF.